This T cell receptor beta chain was sequenced during a study of cytomegalovirus exposure and HLA in healthy donors. The study, taken as a whole, reports: Researchers counted approximately 160 TCR beta chains as cytomegalovirus-associated.

This clone was seen a handful of times. The antigen remains undetermined. Despite likely unrecorded immune exposures, the donors were nominally healthy at the time of sampling. The V end lost 5 bases, the J end lost 1 base, and 11 bases lay between the germline ends. Germline V gene data show CDR1 as SEHNR and CDR2 as FQNEAQ (reference sequence). This CDR3 has 14 residues. PCR was performed using 60 Vbeta and 13 Jbeta primers. In the original workflow: The authors later counted roughly 79 million unique TCR beta chains, some 12 million of them shared. Method: immunoSEQ multiplex PCR; TCRdb's copy keeps in-frame clones and lacks some. V and J calls plus clone size are reproduced from that table; the DNA served to infer D and trimming. The data hold over 50,000 clones, with roughly four fifths observed a single time.

This rearrangement joins TRBV7-9 to TRBJ1-1; no firm D call. The sample comprised PBMCs. The receptor was derived from a man between 35 and 55 years old in good health and CMV-seronegative. CDR3 loop: CASSTGVTNTEAFF. The CDR3 DNA is TGTGCCAGCAGCACCGGGGTAACGAACACTGAAGCTTTCTTT.